This T cell receptor beta chain was retrieved from a study of human T cells and chemical hapten exposure. TCRdb recomputed calls from the 5' RACE reads with MiXCR, one row per CDR3 protein. The table has under 100,000 distinct CDR3 sequences, less than 20% seen once. V was clipped by 4 bases and J by 4 bases; unmatched bases: 9. The CDR3 spans 15 residues. Germline V gene lookup returns CDR1 SGHRS and CDR2 YFSETQ. Whole blood that had not been fractionated was the source of extracted total RNA. There are a few counts of this clonotype. This TCR derives from a female donor in good health. This chain links TRBV5-1 with TRBJ2-5; 8 nucleotides agree with TRBD2. The CDR3 DNA sequence: TGCGCCAGCAGCAACGGACTAGCCGCGTTAGAGACCCAGTACTTC. Protein sequence: CASSNGLAALETQYF. Looking up the rest from reference TRBV5-1 and TRBJ2-5 gives the full variable domain: KAGVTQTPRYLIKTRGQQVTLSCSPISGHRSVSWYQQTPGQGLQFLFEYFSETQRNKGNFPGRFSGRQFSNSRSEMNVSTLELGDSALYLCASSNGLAALETQYFGPGTRLLVL.